This T cell receptor (beta chain) is drawn from a study of metastatic and nonmetastatic thyroid tumors. Original analysis: Construction of a distant-metastasis classifier for papillary thyroid cancer relied on CDR3 differences across clinicopathological groups. TCRdb reassembled clones from the PCR reads with MiXCR. The V and J calls shown here were made by TCRdb, not taken from the authors' results. The sample lists approximately 17,000 clones; roughly 15% were seen once. Whole-study findings and limits: Reported TCR beta diversity, measured in blood and tumor, was significantly higher for malignant thyroid tumors than for benign nodules.

This clone was observed many times. Its target is unknown. Nobody among the patients had been given any treatment before thyroid surgery. The TCR sequence derives from a male donor with papillary thyroid cancer or a benign thyroid nodule (not recorded which). Some clones in this sample may be carry-over from other donors' samples. Sequences were obtained from blood.

In nucleotides, the CDR3 is TGTGCCAGCTCACGAGGCCCGGGACAGAGCTACGAGCAGTACTTC. Translating it yields CASSRGPGQSYEQYF. This rearrangement joins TRBV18 to TRBJ2-7; TRBD1 matches 7 bases. Trimming at V came to 4 bases and at J to 3 bases, leaving 9 bases not matched to a gene. The germline V gene encodes CDR1 KGHSH and CDR2 LQKENI. CDR3 size: 15 residues.